These T cell receptor beta chains were read from a single sample in a study of neoadjuvant nivolumab and ipilimumab in lung cancer. Generated by immunoSEQ multiplex PCR, the TCRdb table keeps only in-frame clones and is missing some. Here the sample spans about 26,000 clones, about 85% being singletons. The source was peripheral blood, collected before neoadjuvant nivolumab, alone or with ipilimumab. Source of these receptors: an adult with non-small cell lung cancer. CDR3s include the opening cysteine and the closing phenylalanine or tryptophan. D genes are given only for firm matches. Clone size appears in some rows only: once, few, many, or a class for an expanded clone.

>14|TRBJ2-7|few|TRBD1|TRBV7-9
TGTGCCAGCAGTCCGACAGGGGGCGGATTCGAGCAGTACTTC
CASSPTGGGFEQYF
>16|TRBJ2-5|.|TRBD1|TRBV7-9
TGTGCCAGCAGCCTGGGACAGGGCGGCGCCCGGGAGACCCAGTACTTC
CASSLGQGGARETQYF
>15|TRBJ1-4|.|TRBD1|TRBV7-2
TGTGCCAGCAGCTTAGGGACAGGGGGGGGTGAAAAACTGTTTTTT
CASSLGTGGGEKLFF
>13|TRBJ1-4|once|.|TRBV10-3
TGTGCCATCAGGGCGGCAGCTAATGAAAAACTGTTTTTT
CAIRAAANEKLFF
>16|TRBJ1-6|.|.|TRBV4-1
TGCGCCAGCAGCCAAGGAACAGGGTCTTACAGGTCACCCCTCCACTTT
CASSQGTGSYRSPLHF
>12|TRBJ2-7|.|.|TRBV28
TGTGCCAGCAGTTTTAGCTCCTACGAGCAGTACTTC
CASSFSSYEQYF
>13|TRBJ2-2|few|.|TRBV19
TGTGCCAGTAGTATAGGCCAGGTCGGGGAGCTGTTTTTT
CASSIGQVGELFF
>13|TRBJ1-1|.|.|TRBV7-3
TGTGCCAGCAGCCCCGGGGCGAACACTGAAGCTTTCTTT
CASSPGANTEAFF
>15|TRBJ1-1|.|.|TRBV7-8
TGTGCCAGCAGCTTAGAAGGACACTTGAACACTGAAGCTTTCTTT
CASSLEGHLNTEAFF
>12|TRBJ2-5|.|.|TRBV5-1
TGCGCCAGCAGCTTGCAGGGCCAGACCCAGTACTTC
CASSLQGQTQYF
>13|TRBJ2-3|.|.|TRBV2
TGTGCCAGCAGTGATCGGTTCACAGATACGCAGTATTTT
CASSDRFTDTQYF
>15|TRBJ2-3|.|TRBD2|TRBV7-2
TGTGCCAGCAGCTCCCGACTAGCGGGGGTTGATACGCAGTATTTT
CASSSRLAGVDTQYF
>14|TRBJ1-1|.|.|TRBV9
TGTGCCAGCAGCCCTGGGGGAGGGACCAGGGAAGCTTTCTTT
CASSPGGGTREAFF
>18|TRBJ1-3|.|TRBD1|TRBV5-1
TGCGCCAGCAGCTTGGTTCCGACAGGGGGAGTTACTGGAAACACCATATATTTT
CASSLVPTGGVTGNTIYF
>15|TRBJ1-1|.|.|TRBV6-5
TGTGCCAGCAGTTACTCGGGAGACATGAACACTGAAGCTTTCTTT
CASSYSGDMNTEAFF
>15|TRBJ1-2|.|.|TRBV11-2
TGTGCCAGCAGCCCCCTTAACAGGAAGTGGTATGGCTACACCTTC
CASSPLNRKWYGYTF
>19|TRBJ1-5|.|.|TRBV19
TGTGCCAGTAGTATAGATACGGGCAGGGCCGGCATTAGCAATCAGCCCCAGCATTTT
CASSIDTGRAGISNQPQHF
>11|TRBJ1-2|.|.|TRBV19
TGTGCCAGTACTGACAACTATGGCTACACCTTC
CASTDNYGYTF
>16|TRBJ1-1|.|.|TRBV15
TGTGCCACCAGCAGAGATCGCGGGCCCTCGAACACTGAAGCTTTCTTT
CATSRDRGPSNTEAFF
>15|TRBJ1-1|.|.|TRBV18
TGTGCCAGCTCAATATCAAGGGGCGCGGAAACTGAAGCTTTCTTT
CASSISRGAETEAFF
>14|TRBJ1-3|.|.|TRBV5-6
TGTGCCAGCAGCTCACGGGGTCGAAAAAACACCATATATTTT
CASSSRGRKNTIYF
>15|TRBJ2-1|.|TRBD2|TRBV5-1
TGCGCCAGCAGCTTGGGGACTAGCGGCCTCAATGAGCAGTTCTTC
CASSLGTSGLNEQFF
>14|TRBJ2-7|.|.|TRBV11-2
TGTGCCAGCAGCCTACCGGGACGGGCCCCGGAGCAGTACTTC
CASSLPGRAPEQYF
>17|TRBJ2-2|once|TRBD1|TRBV18
TGTGCCAGCTCACCACCGGAAGGACAGGGGGCGACCGGGGAGCTGTTTTTT
CASSPPEGQGATGELFF
>15|TRBJ1-3|.|.|TRBV6-1
TGTGCCAGCAGTTCACGGCCAAGCTCTGGAAACACCATATATTTT
CASSSRPSSGNTIYF